The 10 T cell receptor beta chains reported below all come from one sample, sequenced in a study of cytomegalovirus exposure and HLA in healthy donors. In the PCR, 60 Vbeta and 13 Jbeta primers were used. Only in-frame clones appear in the TCRdb table, and some are missing; sequencing was by immunoSEQ multiplex PCR. The top ten clones hold under 0.6% of a sample with around 210,000 clones, 78% of them seen once. Sequencing was done on a sample of PBMCs. Receptors originate from a boy aged 10-17 years in good health and CMV-seronegative.

V and J are TRBV10-3 and TRBJ2-3; the match to TRBD2 covers 9 bases. The V and J ends lost 0 bases and 0 bases, in that order; junction bases with no gene match: 10. Germline loops: CDR1 ENHRY, CDR2 SYGVKD. The CDR3 length is 19 residues. The CDR3 spells CAISESTSGPSSSTDTQYF. DNA for the CDR3: TGTGCCATCAGTGAGTCGACTAGCGGCCCATCGTCTAGCACAGATACGCAGTATTTT.

This clone was seen just once. This chain joins TRBV19 and TRBJ2-7; 7 bases align to TRBD1. In germline, CDR1 is LNHDA, CDR2 SQIVND (reference sequence). The length of the CDR3 is 14 residues. Unmatched junction bases numbered 7, after V lost 4 bases and J lost 4 bases. CDR3 residues: CASSTYRGPYEQYF. As DNA, the CDR3 is TGTGCCAGTAGTACATACAGGGGACCATACGAGCAGTACTTC.

The chain joins TRBV29-1 to TRBJ2-5; TRBD2 matches at 11 bases. The J call could be wrong; TRBJ2-7 is a better fit for the DNA end. Germline-derived CDR1 and CDR2 are SQVTM and ANQGSEA. This CDR3 has 13 residues. This chain's CDR3 is CSVGGTSGYEQYF. The CDR3 DNA reads TGCAGCGTTGGAGGGACTAGCGGCTACGAGCAGTACTTC.

The chain recombines TRBV5-1 with TRBJ2-1; 8 positions match TRBD2. Germline CDR1 is SGHRS and CDR2 is YFSETQ. The CDR3 covers 16 residues. V lost 0 bases and J lost 5; bases outside the gene matches: 7. The CDR3 is CASSLDGGRSHNEQFF. The CDR3 DNA is TGCGCCAGCAGCTTGGACGGCGGGAGGTCCCACAATGAGCAGTTCTTC.

This chain connects TRBV6-6 to TRBJ1-2, with TRBD1 matching 9 bases. The ends lost 7 bases at V and 4 bases at J; junction bases unmatched: 7. CDR3 length equals 14 residues. Germline assignment: CDR1 MNHNY and CDR2 SVGAGI (reference sequence). The CDR3 sequence: CASTYSGQGYGYTF. Written as DNA, the CDR3 is TGTGCCAGCACCTACTCGGGACAGGGCTATGGCTACACCTTC.

The chain uses TRBV10-3 and TRBJ1-2, with 7 positions matching TRBD1. This CDR3 has 15 amino acids. Germline V lookup: CDR1 ENHRY, CDR2 SYGVKD. Trimming removed 3 bases from V and 0 bases from J; junction bases left unmatched: 4. The CDR3 DNA reads as TGTGCCATCAGTGATTGGGACAGTCCTAACTATGGCTACACCTTC. The encoded protein is CAISDWDSPNYGYTF.

This sequence joins TRBV27 and TRBJ2-7, with D maybe TRBD2 (7 bases). The V gene's germline CDR1 is MNHEY and CDR2 SMNVEV (reference sequence). The CDR3 extends over 14 amino acids. Trimming cost V 4 bases and J 3 bases, with 13 bases left between them. The chain's CDR3 is CASSYGGPVYEQYF. As DNA, the CDR3 is TGTGCCAGCAGTTACGGGGGGCCCGTCTACGAGCAGTACTTC.

The sample holds a few counts of this clone. V usage is TRBV5-6 and J usage is TRBJ2-7, with D possibly TRBD2 on 5 matching bases. Trimming cost V 1 base and J 0 bases, with 17 bases left between them. This CDR3 is 17 amino acids long. Germline loops: CDR1 SGHDT, CDR2 YYEEEE. CDR3 protein: CASSLILGPRGSYEQYF. In DNA, the CDR3 is TGTGCCAGCAGCTTGATTTTGGGCCCCCGGGGCTCCTACGAGCAGTACTTC.

This chain links TRBV5-1 with TRBJ1-4; no firm D call. This CDR3 has 16 amino acids. V lost 0 bases and J lost 3, with 12 bases in between. Per the germline V gene, CDR1 is SGHRS and CDR2 is YFSETQ. DNA for the CDR3: TGCGCCAGCAGCTTGGCGGAGGTTCGGGCTAATGAAAAACTGTTTTTT. It codes for CASSLAEVRANEKLFF. Supplemented by reference TRBV5-1 and TRBJ1-4, the full variable domain reads KAGVTQTPRYLIKTRGQQVTLSCSPISGHRSVSWYQQTPGQGLQFLFEYFSETQRNKGNFPGRFSGRQFSNSRSEMNVSTLELGDSALYLCASSLAEVRANEKLFFGSGTQLSVL.

This chain uses TRBV5-1 with TRBJ2-2; 9 bases agree with TRBD1. Germline V CDR1 and CDR2: SGHRS, YFSETQ. This CDR3 region has 16 residues. V lost 2 bases to trimming and J lost 2 bases; unmatched junction nucleotides: 4. CDR3 amino acids: CASSLRTGVNTGELFF. CDR3 coding DNA: TGCGCCAGCAGCTTAAGGACAGGGGTTAACACCGGGGAGCTGTTTTTT.